This is a list of T cell receptor beta chains from one sample in a study of T cells in Graves' hyperthyroidism and ophthalmopathy. Each CDR3 protein gets one entry after TCRdb re-called the multiplex PCR reads with MiXCR. The table includes under 700,000 distinct CDR3 sequences, approximately 15% detected once. Sequencing was done on a sample of blood. The receptors stem from a woman younger than 30 with Graves' hyperthyroidism. Each CDR3 is given with its conserved first and last residue. The D gene is left open where the match is weak.

v_gene | d_gene | CDR3aa
TRBV3-1 | NA | CASSQSAAEQYF
TRBV19 | NA | CASSIRNTGANVLTF
TRBV24-1 | NA | CATSDDRQAQETQYF
TRBV5-4 | NA | CASSPEPVGNYGYTF
TRBV5-1 | TRBD2 | CASSSPRGARRLSGANVLTF
TRBV7-9 | TRBD1 | CASSPGTVAKNIQYF
TRBV3-1 | TRBD2 | CASSLGTSGAYNEQFF
TRBV7-2 | TRBD1 | CASRKTGETEAFF
TRBV5-1 | NA | CASSLVGAPWEQYF
TRBV13 | NA | CASSSLLPDNEQFF
TRBV5-1 | NA | CASSFQGDGYTF
TRBV5-1 | TRBD2 | CASSPLSGGRSSEQYF
TRBV15 | NA | CATSRDDPDGHTDTQYF
TRBV9 | NA | CASSVEPGGSPLHF
TRBV11-3 | TRBD2 | CASSGKRGGISEQYF
TRBV20-1 | NA | CSAPPLGGGVYEQYF
TRBV2 | TRBD2 | CASSGFSGIDTQYF
TRBV18 | NA | CASSPNLGPGNTIYF
TRBV5-4 | NA | CASSLESIANTEAFF
TRBV11-2 | NA | CASSSGLGPDYTF